The entry below gives a single TCR beta chain sequence along with its context. Its antigen is not known. This entry belongs to a study of CD8+CD57+ T cells in acquired aplastic anemia. Whole-study results and caveats: Roughly 29 was the count of CD8+ CDR3 sequences that patients shared with controls.

This CDR3 has 12 residues. Germline V CDR1 and CDR2: SGHTA, FQGNSA. V gave up 5 bases and J gave up 7 bases, with 11 bases separating them. CDR3 and TCR beta VDJ profiling relied on a genomic DNA template. TCRdb ran MiXCR on the reads and lists one entry per CDR3 protein. Here the sample spans 120,000 or so distinct CDR3 sequences, about 43% being singletons. All patients picked for sequencing had shown, by flow cytometry, an expansion of CD8+CD57+ cells. The origin of this receptor is a human donor with aplastic anemia. The chain joins TRBV7-2 to TRBJ1-1, with D uncertain. Material for sequencing was sorted CD4+, CD8+, or CD8+CD57+ T cells (not recorded which) from PBMCs. The CDR3 nucleotides are TGTGCCAGCAGCCGAACTAGGAATGAAGCTTTCTTT. Translation: CASSRTRNEAFF.